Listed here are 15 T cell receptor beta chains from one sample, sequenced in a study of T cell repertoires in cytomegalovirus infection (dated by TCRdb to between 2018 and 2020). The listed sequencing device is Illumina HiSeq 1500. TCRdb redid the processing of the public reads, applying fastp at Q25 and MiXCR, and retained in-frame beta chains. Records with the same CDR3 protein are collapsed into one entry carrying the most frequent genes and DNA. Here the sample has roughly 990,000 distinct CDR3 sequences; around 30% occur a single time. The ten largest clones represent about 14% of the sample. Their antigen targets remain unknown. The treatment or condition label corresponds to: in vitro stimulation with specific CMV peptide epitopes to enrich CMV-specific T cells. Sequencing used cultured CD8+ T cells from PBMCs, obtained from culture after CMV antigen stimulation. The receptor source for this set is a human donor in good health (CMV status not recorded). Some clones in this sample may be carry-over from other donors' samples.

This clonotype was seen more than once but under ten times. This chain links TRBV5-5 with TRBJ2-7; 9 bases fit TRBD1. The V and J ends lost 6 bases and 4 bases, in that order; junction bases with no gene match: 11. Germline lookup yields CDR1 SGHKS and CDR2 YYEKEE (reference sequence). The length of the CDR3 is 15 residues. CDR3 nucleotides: TGTGCCAGCACTTTGGGACAGGGAGACTATTACGAGCAGTACTTC. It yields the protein CASTLGQGDYYEQYF.

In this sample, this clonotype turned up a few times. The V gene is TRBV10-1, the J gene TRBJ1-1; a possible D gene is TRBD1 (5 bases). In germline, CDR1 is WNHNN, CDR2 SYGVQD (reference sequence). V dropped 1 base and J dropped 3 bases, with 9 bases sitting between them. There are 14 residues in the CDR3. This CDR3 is CASSEWGGHTEAFF. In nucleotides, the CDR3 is TGCGCCAGCAGTGAGTGGGGGGGTCACACTGAAGCTTTCTTT.

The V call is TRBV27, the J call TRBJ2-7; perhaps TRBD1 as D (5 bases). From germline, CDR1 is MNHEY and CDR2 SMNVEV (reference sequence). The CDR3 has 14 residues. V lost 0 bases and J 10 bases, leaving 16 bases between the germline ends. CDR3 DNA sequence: TGTGCCAGCAGTTTATCGGTAGGGGCGCGGATACAGTACGTC. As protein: CASSLSVGARIQYV.

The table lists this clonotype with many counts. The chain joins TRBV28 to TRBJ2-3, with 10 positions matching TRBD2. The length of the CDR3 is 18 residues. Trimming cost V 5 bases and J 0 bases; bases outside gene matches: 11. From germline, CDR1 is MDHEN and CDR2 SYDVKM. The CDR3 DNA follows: TGTGCCAGCAGTATCATAGCGGGGGGACCGACTAGCACAGATACGCAGTATTTT. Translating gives CASSIIAGGPTSTDTQYF.

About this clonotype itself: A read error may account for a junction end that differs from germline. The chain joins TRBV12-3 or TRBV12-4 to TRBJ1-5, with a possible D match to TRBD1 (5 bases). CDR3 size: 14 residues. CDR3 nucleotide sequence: TGTGCCGGCAGTTGGTCGGGGGGACATCAGCCCCAGCATTTT. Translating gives CAGSWSGGHQPQHF.

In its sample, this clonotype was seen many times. The CDR3 region is CASSSGLAGAGDEQFF. Written as DNA, the CDR3 is TGTGCCAGCAGCTCAGGACTAGCGGGGGCCGGGGATGAGCAGTTCTTC. V and J are TRBV7-2 and TRBJ2-1; 13 bases fit TRBD2. J gave up 8 bases and V 4 bases, and 8 bases lay outside the gene matches. In germline, CDR1 is SGHTA, CDR2 FQGNSA. The CDR3 is made up of 16 amino acids. The full variable domain, completed using reference TRBV7-2 and TRBJ2-1, is GAGVSQSPSNKVTEKGKDVELRCDPISGHTALYWYRQSLGQGLEFLIYFQGNSAPDKSGLPSDRFSAERTGGSVSTLTIQRTQQEDSAVYLCASSSGLAGAGDEQFFGPGTRLTVL.

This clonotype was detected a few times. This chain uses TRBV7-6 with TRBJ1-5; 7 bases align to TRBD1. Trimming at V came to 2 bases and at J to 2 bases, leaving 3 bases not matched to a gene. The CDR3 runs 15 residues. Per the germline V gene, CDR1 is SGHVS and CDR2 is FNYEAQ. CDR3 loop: CASSLTGQRNQPQHF. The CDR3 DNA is TGTGCCAGCAGCTTAACGGGACAGCGCAATCAGCCCCAGCATTTT.

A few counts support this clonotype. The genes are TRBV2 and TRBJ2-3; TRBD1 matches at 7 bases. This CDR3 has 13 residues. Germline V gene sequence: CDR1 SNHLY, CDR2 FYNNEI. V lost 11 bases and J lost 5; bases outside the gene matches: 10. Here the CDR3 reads CASIKGAGDTQYF. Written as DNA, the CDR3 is TGTGCCTCCATCAAGGGGGCTGGAGATACGCAGTATTTT.

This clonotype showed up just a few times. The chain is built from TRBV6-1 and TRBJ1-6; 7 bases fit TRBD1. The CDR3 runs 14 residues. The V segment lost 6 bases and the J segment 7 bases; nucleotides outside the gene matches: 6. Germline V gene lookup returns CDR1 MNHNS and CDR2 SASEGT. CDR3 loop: CASSYDRVNSPLHF. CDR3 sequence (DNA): TGTGCCAGCAGCTACGACAGGGTAAATTCACCCCTCCACTTT.

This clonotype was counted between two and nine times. The CDR3 protein is CASSGPGGAQVYEQYF. The CDR3 coding sequence is TGTGCCAGCAGTGGTCCAGGCGGGGCCCAAGTCTACGAGCAGTACTTC. V and J are TRBV2 and TRBJ2-7; D possibly corresponds to TRBD2 (6 bases). Trimming took off 4 bases at V and 3 bases at J, with 19 bases between the two ends. This CDR3 contains 16 residues. Germline values: CDR1 SNHLY, CDR2 FYNNEI.

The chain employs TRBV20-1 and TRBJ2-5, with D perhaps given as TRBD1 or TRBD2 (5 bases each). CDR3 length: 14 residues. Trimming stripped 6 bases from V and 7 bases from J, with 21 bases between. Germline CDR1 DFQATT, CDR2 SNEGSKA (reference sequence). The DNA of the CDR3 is TGCAGTGCCGCGGAACCGGGGCTCGTTAGGACCCAGTACTTC. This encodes CSAAEPGLVRTQYF.

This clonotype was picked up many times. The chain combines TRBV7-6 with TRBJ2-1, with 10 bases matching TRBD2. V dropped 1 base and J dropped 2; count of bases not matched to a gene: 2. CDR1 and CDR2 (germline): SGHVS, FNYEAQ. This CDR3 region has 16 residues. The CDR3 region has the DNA TGTGCCAGCAGCTTAGTAGCGGGGGGCCCCTACAATGAGCAGTTCTTC. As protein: CASSLVAGGPYNEQFF.

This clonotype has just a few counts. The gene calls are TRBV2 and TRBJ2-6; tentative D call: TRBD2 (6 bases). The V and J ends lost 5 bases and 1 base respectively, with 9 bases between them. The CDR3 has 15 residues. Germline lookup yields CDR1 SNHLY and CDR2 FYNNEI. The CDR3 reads CASSQGGSGANVLTF. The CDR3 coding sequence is TGTGCCAGCAGTCAGGGAGGATCTGGGGCCAACGTCCTGACTTTC.

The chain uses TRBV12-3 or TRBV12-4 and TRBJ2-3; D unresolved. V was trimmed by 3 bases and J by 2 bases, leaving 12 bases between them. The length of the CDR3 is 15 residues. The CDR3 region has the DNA TGTGCCAGCAGTTTCGAGGAACGGTTCACAGATACGCAGTATTTT. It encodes CASSFEERFTDTQYF.

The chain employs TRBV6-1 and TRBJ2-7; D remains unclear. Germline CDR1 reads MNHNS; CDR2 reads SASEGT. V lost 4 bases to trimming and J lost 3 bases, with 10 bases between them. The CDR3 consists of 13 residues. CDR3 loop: CASSAIENYEQYF. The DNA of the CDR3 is TGTGCCAGCAGTGCGATAGAGAACTACGAGCAGTACTTC.